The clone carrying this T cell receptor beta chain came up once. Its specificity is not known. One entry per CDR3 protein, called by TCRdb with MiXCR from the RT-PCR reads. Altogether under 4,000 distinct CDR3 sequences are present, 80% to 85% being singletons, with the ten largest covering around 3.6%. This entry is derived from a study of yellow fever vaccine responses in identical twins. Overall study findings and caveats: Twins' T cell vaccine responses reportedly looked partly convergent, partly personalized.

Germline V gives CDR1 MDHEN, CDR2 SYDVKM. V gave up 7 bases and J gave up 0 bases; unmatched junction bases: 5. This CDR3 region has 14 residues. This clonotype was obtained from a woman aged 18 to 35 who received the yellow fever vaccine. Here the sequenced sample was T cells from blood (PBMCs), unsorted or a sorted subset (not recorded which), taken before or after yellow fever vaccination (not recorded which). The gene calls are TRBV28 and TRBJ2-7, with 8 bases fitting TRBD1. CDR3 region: CASKPTGVSYEQYV. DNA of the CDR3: TGTGCCAGCAAACCGACAGGGGTCTCCTACGAGCAGTACGTC.